This entry lists 22 T cell receptor beta chains sequenced from one sample in a study of CD4 T cells in relation to SARS-CoV-2 and coronaviruses. Unexposed donor CD4+ T cells date from about 2011-2018, before the COVID-19 pandemic. Isolation of CD4+ T cells took place after about 9 days in culture. Their specific antigens are unknown. Assay: immunoSEQ multiplex PCR; the TCRdb copy retains only in-frame clones and omits some. The repertoire holds 15,000 to 25,000 clones, with 70% to 85% as singletons. The sample consisted of CD4+ T cells from PBMCs, cultured in vitro. The origin of the receptors is a human donor in good health.

This clone was seen a few times. This chain uses TRBV2 with TRBJ2-7; 7 bases agree with TRBD2. V shed 3 bases, J shed 5 bases, and the junction held 7 bases outside the gene matches. This CDR3 region has 14 residues. Germline V lookup: CDR1 SNHLY, CDR2 FYNNEI. In nucleotides, the CDR3 is TGTGCCAGCAGTGATGATCGGGAGGTGAACGAGCAGTACTTC. Its translation: CASSDDREVNEQYF. Using reference TRBV2 and TRBJ2-7 for the parts outside the CDR3, the full variable domain is EPEVTQTPSHQVTQMGQEVILRCVPISNHLYFYWYRQILGQKVEFLVSFYNNEISEKSEIFDDQFSVERPDGSNFTLKIRSTKLEDSAMYFCASSDDREVNEQYFGPGTRLTVT.

The V gene is TRBV4-3, the J gene TRBJ2-2, with TRBD2 matching 8 bases. Germline V lookup: CDR1 LGHNA, CDR2 YSLEER. The CDR3 loop spans 19 amino acids. After removal of 0 bases from V and 5 bases from J, the junction contained 14 bases not matched to a gene. As DNA, the CDR3 is TGCGCCAGCAGCCAAGACCCGGTGTTAGCGGGAAGGTCGACCGGGGAGCTGTTTTTT. Translating gives CASSQDPVLAGRSTGELFF.

The rearrangement links TRBV6-6 to TRBJ1-3, with TRBD1 identical over 10 bases. The V and J ends lost 5 bases and 6 bases, in that order; junction bases with no gene match: 4. CDR3 length: 14 amino acids. Germline loops: CDR1 MNHNY, CDR2 SVGAGI (reference sequence). The CDR3 sequence: CASSRGTGVNTIYF. CDR3 bases: TGTGCCAGCAGTCGGGGGACAGGGGTAAACACCATATATTTT.

This clone is classed as medium-sized (0.01 to 0.1%). This rearrangement joins TRBV7-2 to TRBJ2-5, with D possibly TRBD1 on 7 matching bases. Per germline, CDR1 SGHTA and CDR2 FQGNSA. This CDR3 spans 17 amino acids. V lost 5 bases to trimming and J lost 5 bases, with 24 bases between them. CDR3 amino acids: CASSPRFGGGRPETQYF. For the CDR3, the DNA is TGTGCCAGCAGCCCCCGTTTTGGAGGGGGCCGACCTGAGACCCAGTACTTC. Looking up the rest from reference TRBV7-2 and TRBJ2-5 gives the full variable domain: GAGVSQSPSNKVTEKGKDVELRCDPISGHTALYWYRQSLGQGLEFLIYFQGNSAPDKSGLPSDRFSAERTGGSVSTLTIQRTQQEDSAVYLCASSPRFGGGRPETQYFGPGTRLLVL.

The rearrangement uses TRBV14 and TRBJ2-1; the match to TRBD2 covers 13 bases. This CDR3 has 16 residues. V gave up 3 bases and J gave up 6 bases; unmatched junction bases: 5. Germline V gene data show CDR1 as SGHDN and CDR2 as FVKESK. The CDR3, as DNA: TGTGCCAGCAGCCAGGCAGGACTAGCGGGAGTCAATGAGCAGTTCTTC. The encoded protein is CASSQAGLAGVNEQFF.

The chain couples TRBV6-5 to TRBJ1-2; D is undetermined. The CDR3 length is 14 residues. V lost 7 bases and J 4 bases, leaving 16 bases between the germline ends. The germline gives CDR1 MNHEY, CDR2 SVGAGI. The CDR3 sequence is CASTELGRFYGYTF. The CDR3 nucleotides are TGTGCCAGCACCGAACTAGGCAGATTCTATGGCTACACCTTC.

The chain couples TRBV5-1 to TRBJ2-2; D may be TRBD2 (5 bases). Germline-derived CDR1 and CDR2 are SGHRS and YFSETQ. This CDR3 comprises 15 residues. The germline V and J ends were trimmed by 0 bases and 4 bases, with 10 bases remaining between them. This CDR3 is CASSLVNEGTGELFF. The CDR3 DNA follows: TGCGCCAGCAGCTTGGTTAATGAGGGCACCGGGGAGCTGTTTTTT.

This clone was seen a handful of times. The rearrangement joins TRBV4-3 to TRBJ2-1, with 8 bases that match TRBD2. Germline-derived CDR1 and CDR2 are LGHNA and YSLEER. There are 15 residues in the CDR3. The J segment lost 5 bases and the V segment lost 0 bases, leaving 3 bases of the junction unmatched. This CDR3 is CASSQDPGGNNEQFF. In DNA form, the CDR3 reads TGCGCCAGCAGCCAAGATCCGGGAGGGAACAATGAGCAGTTCTTC.

The V gene is TRBV19, the J gene TRBJ1-1; 9 bases are a match to TRBD1. The CDR3 loop spans 16 amino acids. The germline gives CDR1 LNHDA, CDR2 SQIVND (reference sequence). The V and J ends lost 5 bases and 5 bases, in that order; junction bases with no gene match: 12. The DNA of the CDR3 is TGTGCCAGTAGTCCTCTCAGGGGACAGGGAACAACTGAAGCTTTCTTT. The encoded protein is CASSPLRGQGTTEAFF.

This chain links TRBV4-3 with TRBJ2-3, with D possibly TRBD2 on 5 matching bases. The CDR3 length is 13 residues. V was cut by 4 bases and J by 6 bases, with 11 bases left in between. The V gene's germline CDR1 is LGHNA and CDR2 YSLEER. The CDR3 reads CASSLGRRDTQYF. CDR3 DNA: TGCGCCAGCAGCCTAGGTCGGAGGGATACGCAGTATTTT.

The chain is built from TRBV5-1 and TRBJ1-6; TRBD1 matches 10 bases. The junction had 4 bases not matched to a gene; V was cut back by 8 bases and J by 8 bases. This CDR3 contains 13 residues. The V gene's germline CDR1 is SGHRS and CDR2 YFSETQ. CDR3 protein: CASGQGVDSPLHF. The CDR3 DNA follows: TGCGCCAGTGGACAGGGGGTAGATTCACCCCTCCACTTT.

This chain links TRBV11-2 with TRBJ1-1; D not resolved. Trimming removed 7 bases at V and 0 bases at J, with 12 bases between. Germline V gene lookup returns CDR1 SGHAT and CDR2 FQNNGV. CDR3 length equals 14 residues. CDR3 sequence reads: CASTRTGMNTEAFF. The CDR3 coding sequence is TGTGCCAGCACCCGTACGGGGATGAACACTGAAGCTTTCTTT.

V usage is TRBV5-6 and J usage is TRBJ2-7; D is unclear. The CDR3 is made up of 15 amino acids. V gave up 3 bases and J gave up 3 bases, with 16 bases separating them. Germline V gene lookup returns CDR1 SGHDT and CDR2 YYEEEE. CDR3 sequence reads: CASSSTLRPSYEQYF. The CDR3 DNA follows: TGTGCCAGCAGCTCCACCCTCAGACCCAGCTACGAGCAGTACTTC. Supplemented by reference TRBV5-6 and TRBJ2-7, the full variable domain reads DAGVTQSPTHLIKTRGQQVTLRCSPKSGHDTVSWYQQALGQGPQFIFQYYEEEERQRGNFPDRFSGHQFPNYSSELNVNALLLGDSALYLCASSSTLRPSYEQYFGPGTRLTVT.

The chain recombines TRBV28 with TRBJ1-1; the D gene is possibly TRBD1 (5 bases). This CDR3 comprises 13 residues. Germline CDR1 MDHEN, CDR2 SYDVKM. The V and J ends lost 6 bases and 7 bases respectively, with 15 bases between them. The chain's CDR3 is CASSRTRGLEAFF. The CDR3 region has the DNA TGTGCCAGCAGCCGAACCCGGGGCCTTGAAGCTTTCTTT.

The chain recombines TRBV4-3 with TRBJ2-1; no reliable D call. CDR3 length: 16 residues. V lost 0 bases to trimming and J lost 0 bases, with 9 bases between them. Germline CDR1 reads LGHNA; CDR2 reads YSLEER. The CDR3 region has the DNA TGCGCCAGCAGCCAAGATCTCCGTAACTCCTACAATGAGCAGTTCTTC. This gives the protein CASSQDLRNSYNEQFF.

The CDR3: CASRKGQGNTEAFF. For the CDR3, the DNA is TGTGCCAGCAGGAAGGGACAGGGGAACACTGAAGCTTTCTTT. The genes are TRBV2 and TRBJ1-1; the match to TRBD1 covers 9 bases. Germline CDR1 is SNHLY and CDR2 is FYNNEI. CDR3 length equals 14 residues. With 6 bases clipped from V and 1 base from J, the junction kept 3 bases outside the gene matches. Based on the CDR3 plus reference TRBV2 and TRBJ1-1, the full variable domain is EPEVTQTPSHQVTQMGQEVILRCVPISNHLYFYWYRQILGQKVEFLVSFYNNEISEKSEIFDDQFSVERPDGSNFTLKIRSTKLEDSAMYFCASRKGQGNTEAFFGQGTRLTVV.

The chain is built from TRBV29-1 and TRBJ2-5, with D uncertain. Trimming cost V 7 bases and J 5 bases, with 14 bases left between them. The germline gives CDR1 SQVTM, CDR2 ANQGSEA. CDR3 length equals 12 residues. The CDR3 DNA is TGCAGCGCCCGCGTGGGGTCGGAGACCCAGTACTTC. The encoded protein is CSARVGSETQYF.

The V call is TRBV11-2, the J call TRBJ1-1; 8 positions agree with TRBD1. Trimming took 1 base from V and 1 from J; bases not matched to a gene: 11. Germline CDR1 reads SGHAT; CDR2 reads FQNNGV. This CDR3 is 18 amino acids long. The CDR3 region is CASSLGKLGQVKNTEAFF. CDR3 DNA: TGTGCCAGCAGCTTAGGGAAACTGGGACAGGTGAAGAACACTGAAGCTTTCTTT.

The chain has TRBV15 and TRBJ1-1, with D maybe TRBD1 (6 bases). CDR3 length: 15 residues. Germline CDR1 reads LNHNV; CDR2 reads YYDKDF (reference sequence). Trimming removed 0 bases from V and 3 bases from J, with 11 bases in between. CDR3 nucleotide sequence: TGTGCCACCAGCAGAGATCGGGGGCGCGACACTGAAGCTTTCTTT. It encodes CATSRDRGRDTEAFF.

The chain combines TRBV5-5 with TRBJ1-1; D not resolved. CDR1 is SGHKS, CDR2 YYEKEE, per germline (reference sequence). This CDR3 contains 13 residues. The ends were cut back, 1 base at V and 7 bases at J, with 11 bases in the middle. CDR3 bases: TGTGCCAGCAGCTTGCAGACCCAGGATGAAGCTTTCTTT. Encoded protein: CASSLQTQDEAFF.

The chain uses TRBV28 and TRBJ2-7; 8 bases match TRBD2. The CDR3 sequence is 14 residues long. Germline V CDR1 and CDR2: MDHEN, SYDVKM. The V gene end was trimmed by 3 bases and the J gene end by 5 bases; junction bases not matched to a gene: 6. The DNA for the CDR3 is TGTGCCAGCAGTTTTTTAGCGGGGTCCCACGAGCAGTACTTC. This translates into CASSFLAGSHEQYF.

This chain links TRBV28 with TRBJ1-2; D perhaps matches TRBD1 (6 bases). The CDR3 is 13 amino acids. The V end lost 5 bases, the J end lost 2 bases, and 9 bases lay between the germline ends. Germline CDR1 is MDHEN and CDR2 is SYDVKM. The CDR3 coding sequence is TGTGCCAGCAGTCTTGGACAGAACTATGGCTACACCTTC. Translation gives CASSLGQNYGYTF.